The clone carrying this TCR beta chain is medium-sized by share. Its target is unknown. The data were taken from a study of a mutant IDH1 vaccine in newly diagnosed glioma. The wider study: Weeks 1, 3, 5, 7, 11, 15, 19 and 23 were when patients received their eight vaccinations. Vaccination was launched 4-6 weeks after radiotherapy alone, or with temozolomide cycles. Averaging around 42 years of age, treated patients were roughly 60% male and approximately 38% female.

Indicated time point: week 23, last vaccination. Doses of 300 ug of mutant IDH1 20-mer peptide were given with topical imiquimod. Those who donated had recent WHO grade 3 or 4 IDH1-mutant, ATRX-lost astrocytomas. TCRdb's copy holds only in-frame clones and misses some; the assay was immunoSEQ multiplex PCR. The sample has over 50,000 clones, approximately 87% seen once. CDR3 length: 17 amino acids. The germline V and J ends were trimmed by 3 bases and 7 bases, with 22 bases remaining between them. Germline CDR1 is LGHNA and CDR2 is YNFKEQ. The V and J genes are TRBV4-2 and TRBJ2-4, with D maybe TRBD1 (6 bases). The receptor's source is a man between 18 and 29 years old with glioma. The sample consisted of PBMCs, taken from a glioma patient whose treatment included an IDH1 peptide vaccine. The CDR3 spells CASSQAEPDSEANIQYF. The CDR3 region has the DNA TGTGCCAGCAGCCAGGCCGAACCGGACAGTGAGGCCAACATTCAGTACTTC.